Listed below are T cell receptor beta chains from one sample, sequenced in a study of esophageal squamous cell carcinoma under preoperative chemotherapy. TCRdb independently ran MiXCR on the PCR reads; one entry per CDR3 protein. The sample includes 16,000 or so distinct CDR3 sequences, less than 65% of them seen just once. The material was obtained from a patient given preoperative chemotherapy. These receptors all stem from a human donor with esophageal squamous cell carcinoma. The donor label of this sample is uncertain. The conserved cysteine and the conserved F or W are not part of the CDR3 here.

TRBJ1-6	TRBV6-1	ASLSTGTPEQH
TRBJ1-4	TRBV6-1	ASSSLFRGRGEKLF
TRBJ2-1	TRBV6-6	ASSYSLGAQF
TRBJ2-3	TRBV6-1	ASRVGVQGPTDTQY
TRBJ2-5	TRBV6-5	ASSYSRGGAGQETQY
TRBJ2-5	TRBV6-1	ASSGQMYQETQY
TRBJ2-5	TRBV6-1	ASRGNGGREEDTQY
TRBJ2-3	TRBV4-2	ASSPSSTSGRTDTQY
NA	TRBV10-1	AGGPGGSDPDTQY
TRBJ2-2	TRBV3-1	ASSQDGVARRNTGELF
TRBJ2-7	TRBV6-1	ASSFYEQY
TRBJ2-5	TRBV6-1	ASSEIRSSWNYTQY
TRBJ2-3	TRBV6-5	ASTLGGVGTDKQY
TRBJ2-5	TRBV6-1	ASSERQGGSGTQY
NA	TRBV7-7	ASSPDRLETQY
NA	TRBV6-1	ASSLGLAGTYEQY
TRBJ2-4	TRBV6-1	ASSEAVQGAKNTQY
TRBJ2-3	TRBV6-6	ASTSTDTQY
TRBJ2-5	TRBV6-1	ASSPGLVNEQY
TRBJ2-1	TRBV6-5	ASSYGGTGTYNEQF
TRBJ2-7	TRBV6-5	ASSYLAGDSYEQY
TRBJ2-1	TRBV7-8	ASSMSGDNEQF
TRBJ2-1	TRBV7-2	ASSFVAGEWYEQF
TRBJ2-3	TRBV12-3/TRBV12-4	AGRGGRAAETQY
NA	TRBV6-1	ASASGGDPETQY
TRBJ2-3	TRBV6-1	ASSLRRTEQDTQY
TRBJ2-5	TRBV6-5	ASSYSRGGAGQEIQY
TRBJ2-1	TRBV7-2	ASSLDTGGYNEQF
TRBJ2-1	TRBV12-3/TRBV12-4	ASSLGGTSEEQF
TRBJ2-1	TRBV14	ASSQGQGFYNEQF
NA	TRBV6-1	ASSGQGAVYEQY
TRBJ2-5	TRBV6-5	ASSIQPGGAGGPETQY
TRBJ2-2	TRBV6-1	ASSEASGGAGELF
TRBJ2-3	TRBV6-1	ARGAEAVSTDAQY
TRBJ2-3	TRBV6-1	ASSPGLAGNDTQY
TRBJ2-3	TRBV6-1	ASSEWGTGGTDTQY
TRBJ2-2	TRBV6-5	ASGWGGGVTGELF